The 4 T cell receptor beta chains reported below all come from one sample, sequenced in a study of PD-1 blockade in classical Hodgkin lymphoma. Repertoires were generated with immunoSEQ multiplex PCR, while TCRdb's copy carries only in-frame clones and drops some. In the table there are 95,000 or so clones, 80% to 85% of which are singletons. Relapse after autologous stem cell transplantation occurred in every patient, and brentuximab vedotin exposure varied. Material: peripheral blood mononuclear cells (PBMCs), obtained at baseline. The source of these receptors is a human donor with classical Hodgkin lymphoma.

This clone appeared a few times. This chain connects TRBV9 to TRBJ1-1; no definite D call. Germline CDR1 reads SGDLS; CDR2 reads YYNGEE. The V and J ends lost 0 bases and 7 bases respectively, with 10 bases between them. The CDR3 runs to 13 residues. The CDR3 region is CASSVGISGEAFF. The CDR3 DNA reads as TGTGCCAGCAGCGTAGGGATCTCGGGTGAAGCTTTCTTT.

The gene calls are TRBV7-2 and TRBJ2-1; D may correspond to TRBD1 or TRBD2 (6 bases each). Germline assignment: CDR1 SGHTA and CDR2 FQGNSA. V lost 5 bases and J lost 5, with 10 bases in between. The CDR3 sequence is 13 residues long. CDR3 sequence reads: CASSLGGHNEQFF. In DNA, the CDR3 is TGTGCCAGCAGCCTAGGGGGGCACAATGAGCAGTTCTTC.

V usage is TRBV29-1 and J usage is TRBJ2-1, with D possibly matching TRBD1 (6 bases). This CDR3 has 13 residues. Germline V gene sequence: CDR1 SQVTM, CDR2 ANQGSEA. The germline V and J ends were trimmed by 5 bases and 5 bases, with 13 bases remaining between them. DNA of the CDR3: TGCAGCGTTTGCAGGGGACGTAACAATGAGCAGTTCTTC. Translating gives CSVCRGRNNEQFF.

This sequence joins TRBV5-5 and TRBJ2-7, with D perhaps given as TRBD1 or TRBD2 (5 bases each). Germline loops: CDR1 SGHKS, CDR2 YYEKEE (reference sequence). Between the trimmed V and J ends, which lost 6 bases and 3 bases, there was a span of 22 bases. The length of the CDR3 is 16 residues. CDR3 nucleotides: TGTGCCAGCAACGCTGGGGGTCCCTCCTGGTACTACGAGCAGTACTTC. This codes for CASNAGGPSWYYEQYF.